These 29 T cell receptor beta chains originate from one sample sequenced in a study of shared clonotypes between healthy human individuals. The protocol was immunoSEQ multiplex PCR, while the TCRdb copy is restricted to in-frame clones and leaves out a portion. The table shows a few million clones, with roughly nine tenths occurring only once. Sequencing was done on a sample of naive CD4+ T cells sorted from blood. Subset indicated: CD45RA+ positively selected. The receptor source for this set is a man between 18 and 35 years old in good health.

The chain combines TRBV11-2 with TRBJ2-1, with D unresolved. V was cut by 3 bases and J by 3 bases, with 9 bases left in between. Germline CDR1 and CDR2: SGHAT and FQNNGV. The CDR3 is 14 residues long. The CDR3, as DNA: TGTGCCAGCAGCTTTCCTCTGGTCTACAATGAGCAGTTCTTC. Protein product: CASSFPLVYNEQFF.

This chain links TRBV29-1 with TRBJ2-3, with D maybe TRBD2 (6 bases). V shed 4 bases and J shed 4 bases, with 9 bases lying between them. Germline CDR1 reads SQVTM; CDR2 reads ANQGSEA. The CDR3 loop spans 12 amino acids. CDR3 coding DNA: TGCAGCGTTGGGCCGGGAGCAGATACGCAGTATTTT. Translated: CSVGPGADTQYF.

This clone was seen just once. The gene calls are TRBV4-1 and TRBJ1-5; 7 bases fit TRBD1. V dropped 1 base and J dropped 0; count of bases not matched to a gene: 12. In germline, CDR1 is MGHRA, CDR2 YSYEKL. The CDR3 totals 19 residues. DNA of the CDR3: TGCGCCAGCAGCCAAGGAGGACAGGCCCATGGGGATAGCAATCAGCCCCAGCATTTT. It is translated as CASSQGGQAHGDSNQPQHF.

The V and J genes are TRBV4-3 and TRBJ1-2; no firm D call. CDR3 length: 14 amino acids. The germline V and J ends were trimmed by 1 base and 4 bases, with 10 bases remaining between them. CDR1 LGHNA and CDR2 YSLEER come from the germline V gene. CDR3 nucleotide sequence: TGCGCCAGCAGCCAAGGGGAGTACTCCTATGGCTACACCTTC. Translated, it gives CASSQGEYSYGYTF.

The rearrangement uses TRBV10-3 and TRBJ1-2; D uncertain. The CDR3 is 15 residues long. Germline-derived CDR1 and CDR2 are ENHRY and SYGVKD. Trimming took off 0 bases at V and 0 bases at J, with 8 bases between the two ends. The CDR3 sequence is CAISESSAPNYGYTF. As DNA, the CDR3 is TGTGCCATCAGTGAGTCAAGTGCCCCTAACTATGGCTACACCTTC.

The V gene is TRBV2, the J gene TRBJ2-5, with TRBD1 identical over 9 bases. The CDR3 is 16 residues long. V lost 4 bases to trimming and J lost 4 bases; unmatched junction nucleotides: 10. Germline assignment: CDR1 SNHLY and CDR2 FYNNEI. The CDR3 nucleotides read TGTGCCAGCAGTGCCGACAGGGGGGTGAGGTTAGAGACCCAGTACTTC. As protein: CASSADRGVRLETQYF.

This sequence joins TRBV11-2 and TRBJ2-3; weak D call: TRBD1 (5 bases). The V and J ends lost 4 bases and 5 bases respectively, with 10 bases between them. Germline CDR1 SGHAT, CDR2 FQNNGV. The CDR3 runs to 13 residues. CDR3 nucleotide sequence: TGTGCCAGCAGCTCCAATAGGGGAGATACGCAGTATTTT. It specifies CASSSNRGDTQYF. Drawing the rest from reference TRBV11-2 and TRBJ2-3, the complete variable domain is EAGVAQSPRYKIIEKRQSVAFWCNPISGHATLYWYQQILGQGPKLLIQFQNNGVVDDSQLPKDRFSAERLKGVDSTLKIQPAKLEDSAVYLCASSSNRGDTQYFGPGTRLTVL.

This clone was observed once. The chain carries TRBV29-1 and TRBJ2-7, with D perhaps given as TRBD1 or TRBD2 (5 bases each). Trimming took 3 bases from V and 2 from J, leaving 14 bases between them. This CDR3 has 14 amino acids. Germline lookup yields CDR1 SQVTM and CDR2 ANQGSEA. CDR3 bases: TGCAGCGTTGAGGGGCTAGCCCAGGCCTACGAGCAGTACTTC. Amino acids: CSVEGLAQAYEQYF.

The chain carries TRBV5-1 and TRBJ2-2; D perhaps matches TRBD1 (5 bases). The CDR3 is 12 amino acids. V lost 8 bases, J lost 3 bases, and 8 bases lay in between. CDR1 is SGHRS, CDR2 YFSETQ, per germline. The CDR3: CASGRDTGELFF. CDR3 DNA: TGCGCCAGTGGCAGGGACACCGGGGAGCTGTTTTTT. The whole variable domain, filled in from reference TRBV5-1 and TRBJ2-2, reads KAGVTQTPRYLIKTRGQQVTLSCSPISGHRSVSWYQQTPGQGLQFLFEYFSETQRNKGNFPGRFSGRQFSNSRSEMNVSTLELGDSALYLCASGRDTGELFFGEGSRLTVL.

The gene calls are TRBV5-6 and TRBJ2-7; a possible D gene is TRBD2 (6 bases). Germline CDR1 is SGHDT and CDR2 is YYEEEE. Deletions cut 4 bases from V and 0 bases from J, with 11 bases between. CDR3 length equals 14 residues. The CDR3 here is CASSPLADSYEQYF. The CDR3 DNA sequence: TGTGCCAGCAGCCCCTTAGCGGACTCCTACGAGCAGTACTTC.

The V call is TRBV5-1, the J call TRBJ2-5, with D possibly matching TRBD1 (6 bases). The CDR3 is made up of 17 amino acids. Trimming removed 0 bases from V and 1 base from J, with 16 bases in between. CDR1 is SGHRS and CDR2 is YFSETQ in the germline V gene. CDR3 in DNA: TGCGCCAGCAGCTTGGGGTGGAAAATGGACAGCCAAGAGACCCAGTACTTC. Translation gives CASSLGWKMDSQETQYF.

The V and J genes are TRBV11-2 and TRBJ2-2; maybe TRBD1 (5 bases). CDR3 length: 16 residues. Germline V gene data show CDR1 as SGHAT and CDR2 as FQNNGV. Trimming removed 6 bases at V and 4 bases at J, with 18 bases between. The CDR3 DNA follows: TGTGCCAGCAGTCCTGGGGCGGATCCTTTCACCGGGGAGCTGTTTTTT. Translated: CASSPGADPFTGELFF.

With regard to this clone: The sample contains more than one DNA sequence encoding this CDR3. This chain links TRBV18 with TRBJ1-3; 10 bases map to TRBD1. Per the germline V gene, CDR1 is KGHSH and CDR2 is LQKENI. The CDR3 runs to 16 residues. The V segment lost 0 bases and the J segment 2 bases; nucleotides outside the gene matches: 1. The CDR3 here is CASSPPGTGAGNTIYF. The CDR3 DNA sequence: TGTGCCAGCTCACCACCGGGGACAGGGGCTGGAAACACCATATATTTT.

This chain uses TRBV2 with TRBJ1-4; D possibly corresponds to TRBD1 (6 bases). Trimming took off 3 bases at V and 3 bases at J, with 8 bases between the two ends. Germline V CDR1 and CDR2: SNHLY, FYNNEI. The CDR3 spans 14 residues. The CDR3 region has the DNA TGTGCCAGCAGTGAGTGGGGGCCTAATGAAAAACTGTTTTTT. This codes for CASSEWGPNEKLFF.

This clone was seen once. The chain combines TRBV9 with TRBJ2-3; D perhaps matches TRBD2 (7 bases). The germline V and J ends were trimmed by 4 bases and 6 bases, with 12 bases remaining between them. The CDR3 consists of 13 residues. Per germline, CDR1 SGDLS and CDR2 YYNGEE. In DNA, the CDR3 is TGTGCCAGCAGCCCGGGGGGCGGGGATACGCAGTATTTT. It is translated as CASSPGGGDTQYF.

The chain uses TRBV6-6 and TRBJ2-5; D gene unclear. The V and J ends lost 5 bases and 0 bases respectively, with 7 bases between them. Germline assignment: CDR1 MNHNY and CDR2 SVGAGI (reference sequence). This CDR3 has 13 residues. Written as DNA, the CDR3 is TGTGCCAGCAGTCGGCAGTACCAAGAGACCCAGTACTTC. Translation: CASSRQYQETQYF.

V gene TRBV2 combines with J gene TRBJ2-5, with 9 bases matching TRBD1. The length of the CDR3 is 14 residues. V trimming: 6 bases; J trimming: 5 bases; junction bases outside the gene matches: 7. Germline values: CDR1 SNHLY, CDR2 FYNNEI. The CDR3 sequence is CASRDRGPGETQYF. CDR3 bases: TGTGCCAGCAGGGACAGGGGCCCCGGGGAGACCCAGTACTTC.

V is TRBV7-9 and J is TRBJ2-1; tentatively, D is TRBD2 (6 bases). Germline assignment: CDR1 SEHNR and CDR2 FQNEAQ (reference sequence). This CDR3 comprises 15 residues. Trimming stripped 1 base from V and 2 bases from J, with 9 bases between. CDR3 region: CASSLGIAAYNEQFF. CDR3 in DNA: TGTGCCAGCAGCTTAGGGATAGCGGCCTACAATGAGCAGTTCTTC. Drawing the rest from reference TRBV7-9 and TRBJ2-1, the complete variable domain is DTGVSQNPRHKITKRGQNVTFRCDPISEHNRLYWYRQTLGQGPEFLTYFQNEAQLEKSRLLSDRFSAERPKGSFSTLEIQRTEQGDSAMYLCASSLGIAAYNEQFFGPGTRLTVL.

In DNA, the CDR3 is TGTGCCAGCAGCTTGGGGACAGATAATTCACCCCTCCACTTT. Its protein product is CASSLGTDNSPLHF. This chain uses TRBV9 with TRBJ1-6; 7 positions match TRBD1. The V gene's germline CDR1 is SGDLS and CDR2 YYNGEE. This CDR3 comprises 14 residues. V was clipped by 4 bases and J by 5 bases; unmatched bases: 3.

V usage is TRBV6-1 and J usage is TRBJ2-2; D might be TRBD1 (5 bases). The ends were cut back, 7 bases at V and 1 base at J, with 7 bases in the middle. CDR1 and CDR2 from the germline V gene are MNHNS and SASEGT. The CDR3 is 13 residues long. The CDR3 reads CASTGQNTGELFF. Written as DNA, the CDR3 is TGTGCCAGCACCGGACAGAACACCGGGGAGCTGTTTTTT.

The chain combines TRBV5-1 with TRBJ1-4, with TRBD1 matching 9 bases. This CDR3 is built from 15 residues. Trimming cost V 2 bases and J 6 bases; bases outside gene matches: 5. Germline V lookup: CDR1 SGHRS, CDR2 YFSETQ. The CDR3 bases are TGCGCCAGCAGCTTCAGACAGGGGGTGGATGAAAAACTGTTTTTT. Translation gives CASSFRQGVDEKLFF. Drawing the rest from reference TRBV5-1 and TRBJ1-4, the complete variable domain is KAGVTQTPRYLIKTRGQQVTLSCSPISGHRSVSWYQQTPGQGLQFLFEYFSETQRNKGNFPGRFSGRQFSNSRSEMNVSTLELGDSALYLCASSFRQGVDEKLFFGSGTQLSVL.

The chain links TRBV6-6 to TRBJ1-5; no reliable D call. Germline loops: CDR1 MNHNY, CDR2 SVGAGI (reference sequence). Trimming removed 2 bases at V and 0 bases at J, with 8 bases between. The CDR3 covers 15 residues. The CDR3 sequence is CASSYVQDSNQPQHF. In DNA, the CDR3 is TGTGCCAGCAGTTACGTCCAGGATAGCAATCAGCCCCAGCATTTT.

This rearrangement joins TRBV18 to TRBJ2-7; D is undetermined. Between the trimmed V and J ends, which lost 0 bases and 5 bases, there was a span of 14 bases. Germline V lookup: CDR1 KGHSH, CDR2 LQKENI. CDR3 length: 15 residues. CDR3 loop: CASSPPTGGRDEQYF. DNA of the CDR3: TGTGCCAGCTCACCACCGACCGGTGGTAGAGACGAGCAGTACTTC.

CDR3 sequence reads: CASRFTWGGYEQYF. CDR3 nucleotides: TGTGCAAGTCGCTTTACCTGGGGAGGTTACGAGCAGTACTTC. This chain connects TRBV12-2 to TRBJ2-7; the table's D call, TRBD2, was not checked against the DNA. TRBV12-2 is annotated as a pseudogene. The CDR3 loop spans 14 amino acids.

The chain links TRBV6-4 to TRBJ1-2; D is undetermined. The V and J ends lost 6 bases and 8 bases respectively, with 25 bases between them. There are 16 residues in the CDR3. CDR1 is MRHNA and CDR2 is SNTAGT in the germline V gene. The CDR3 bases are TGTGCCAGCAGCGCAGACTCAATCAGCTCCCCGGGGGGCTACACCTTC. This sequence encodes CASSADSISSPGGYTF.

The rearrangement uses TRBV5-1 and TRBJ2-1, with 12 bases lining up with TRBD2. Trimming removed 3 bases from V and 4 bases from J; junction bases left unmatched: 5. From germline, CDR1 is SGHRS and CDR2 YFSETQ. The CDR3 runs 16 residues. The CDR3 loop is CASSSLLAGGYNEQFF. CDR3 DNA sequence: TGCGCCAGCAGCTCCTTACTAGCGGGGGGATACAATGAGCAGTTCTTC. Complete variable domain (other parts from reference TRBV5-1 and TRBJ2-1): KAGVTQTPRYLIKTRGQQVTLSCSPISGHRSVSWYQQTPGQGLQFLFEYFSETQRNKGNFPGRFSGRQFSNSRSEMNVSTLELGDSALYLCASSSLLAGGYNEQFFGPGTRLTVL.

This clone was recorded only once. The chain uses TRBV5-1 and TRBJ2-7; D is perhaps TRBD2 (6 bases). From germline, CDR1 is SGHRS and CDR2 YFSETQ. V lost 4 bases to trimming and J lost 1 base, with 18 bases between them. This CDR3 has 16 amino acids. CDR3 nucleotide sequence: TGCGCCAGCAGCGCGGGACCGTCGGAGGGATCCTACGAGCAGTACTTC. As protein: CASSAGPSEGSYEQYF.

With respect to this clone: This specimen includes other DNA sequences encoding the same CDR3. The chain combines TRBV4-1 with TRBJ2-5; perhaps D is TRBD1 or TRBD2 (5 bases each). The ends were cut back, 1 base at V and 0 bases at J, with 9 bases in the middle. The CDR3 sequence is 15 residues long. Germline CDR1 is MGHRA and CDR2 is YSYEKL. The CDR3 here is CASSQGDRDQETQYF. The CDR3 DNA follows: TGCGCCAGCAGCCAAGGGGACCGGGACCAAGAGACCCAGTACTTC.

This chain's CDR3 is CASSFQRGGNSPLHF. The CDR3, as DNA: TGTGCCAGCAGTTTCCAAAGGGGCGGAAATTCACCCCTCCACTTT. The V and J genes are TRBV6-5 and TRBJ1-6, with D tentatively TRBD1 (5 bases). Germline CDR1 reads MNHEY; CDR2 reads SVGAGI. V dropped 4 bases and J dropped 7 bases, with 14 bases sitting between them. This CDR3 region has 15 residues.